What follows are 28 T cell receptor beta chains derived from one specimen sequenced in a study of glioma-infiltrating T cells. Amplification of TCR alpha and beta CDR3 regions from RNA used iRepertoire nested multiplex PCR. TCRdb ran MiXCR on the multiplex PCR reads and lists one entry per CDR3 protein. Of a few hundred thousand distinct CDR3 sequences detected, roughly two fifths appear once; the ten largest clones hold more than 10%. The sequenced material came from glioma tissue, nonneoplastic brain tissue, or PBMCs (not recorded which). Receptor source: a human donor with low-grade glioma or glioblastoma, undergoing nonglioma brain surgery, or in good health (not recorded which).

This chain links TRBV11-2 with TRBJ2-7, with TRBD2 matching 11 bases. CDR1 is SGHAT, CDR2 FQNNGV, per germline. The CDR3 has 18 residues. After removal of 4 bases from V and 2 bases from J, the junction contained 13 bases not matched to a gene. The CDR3 region is CASSYGLAGTHKTYEQYF. The CDR3, as DNA: TGTGCCAGCAGCTACGGACTAGCGGGCACCCACAAGACCTACGAGCAGTACTTC.

This clonotype has a handful of counts. The chain links TRBV4-3 to TRBJ2-3; D may be TRBD2 (6 bases). The CDR3 length is 21 residues. Per the germline V gene, CDR1 is LGHNA and CDR2 is YSLEER. Trimming cost V 0 bases and J 2 bases, with 27 bases left between them. The CDR3 protein is CASSQDIRAGLTRRSTDTQYF. The CDR3 DNA reads TGCGCCAGCAGCCAAGATATCCGAGCGGGCCTAACGCGCCGTTCCACAGATACGCAGTATTTT.

Notes on this clonotype: The junction and the germline gene differ at one end; a read error may be behind it. This CDR3 reads CSARVAGVLVYEQYF. CDR3 nucleotide sequence: TGCAGCGCTAGGGTAGCGGGAGTATTGGTTTACGAGCAGTACTTC. The chain is built from TRBV20-1 and TRBJ2-7; TRBD2 agrees at 9 bases. Germline CDR1 reads DFQATT; CDR2 reads SNEGSKA (reference sequence). The CDR3 covers 15 residues.

The V and J genes are TRBV14 and TRBJ1-6, with D possibly TRBD1 on 6 matching bases. V was trimmed by 1 base and J by 9 bases, leaving 13 bases between them. The CDR3 has 15 residues. Germline CDR1 SGHDN, CDR2 FVKESK. The CDR3 sequence is CASSQALGGGSPLHF. The CDR3 nucleotides are TGTGCCAGCAGCCAAGCCCTGGGGGGCGGTTCACCCCTCCACTTT.

The chain uses TRBV20-1 and TRBJ2-3; 7 bases fit TRBD1. V lost 5 bases and J lost 0; bases outside the gene matches: 5. The CDR3 spans 14 residues. In germline, CDR1 is DFQATT, CDR2 SNEGSKA (reference sequence). The CDR3 loop reads CSAGRQGSTDTQYF. In DNA, the CDR3 is TGCAGTGCTGGAAGACAGGGCAGCACAGATACGCAGTATTTT.

The V call is TRBV20-1, the J call TRBJ2-1, with D possibly called TRBD1 or TRBD2 (5 bases each). The CDR3 totals 15 residues. The germline V and J ends were trimmed by 0 bases and 7 bases, with 16 bases remaining between them. Germline CDR1 and CDR2: DFQATT and SNEGSKA (reference sequence). The CDR3, as DNA: TGCAGTGCTAGAGATCTCCTGGGTGGGGGTAATGAGCAGTTCTTC. Protein product: CSARDLLGGGNEQFF.

The J gene is TRBJ2-6, the V gene TRBV6-1; D not certain. V was shortened by 6 bases and J by 8 bases, with 11 bases between the two germline ends. Looked up from germline, CDR1 is MNHNS and CDR2 is SASEGT. The CDR3 extends over 13 amino acids. The CDR3 nucleotides are TGTGCCAGCAGCGTATATCCGACCAACGTCCTGACTTTC. Encoded protein: CASSVYPTNVLTF.

With regard to this clonotype: At one boundary the junction diverges from the germline segment, which might be a read error. The V and J genes are TRBV7-9 and TRBJ1-1, with 7 bases identical to TRBD1. The CDR3 loop spans 16 amino acids. The germline V gene has CDR1 SEHNR and CDR2 FQNEAQ (reference sequence). The CDR3 here is CVSSLGQGEVDTEAFF. CDR3 nucleotide sequence: TGTGTCAGCAGCTTAGGTCAGGGGGAGGTTGACACTGAAGCTTTCTTT.

This clonotype was recorded many times. The chain couples TRBV6-5 to TRBJ2-7, with D perhaps matching TRBD1 (6 bases). Per the germline V gene, CDR1 is MNHEY and CDR2 is SVGAGI. CDR3 length: 15 amino acids. The V end lost 0 bases, the J end lost 2 bases, and 11 bases lay between the germline ends. The CDR3 bases are TGTGCCAGCAGTTACTCACCAGGGGACGCCTACGAGCAGTACTTC. Amino acids: CASSYSPGDAYEQYF.

In this sample, this clonotype turned up many times. V usage is TRBV7-2 and J usage is TRBJ2-7, with D maybe TRBD2 (6 bases). Germline CDR1 reads SGHTA; CDR2 reads FQGNSA. Trimming removed 3 bases at V and 4 bases at J, with 16 bases between. This CDR3 region has 15 residues. The CDR3 loop reads CASSFGGSGLYEQYF. CDR3 coding DNA: TGTGCCAGCAGCTTCGGAGGTAGCGGACTGTACGAGCAGTACTTC. Drawing the rest from reference TRBV7-2 and TRBJ2-7, the complete variable domain is GAGVSQSPSNKVTEKGKDVELRCDPISGHTALYWYRQSLGQGLEFLIYFQGNSAPDKSGLPSDRFSAERTGGSVSTLTIQRTQQEDSAVYLCASSFGGSGLYEQYFGPGTRLTVT.

The gene calls are TRBV12-3 or TRBV12-4 and TRBJ1-6, with D maybe TRBD1 (6 bases). V lost 1 base to trimming and J lost 7 bases, with 8 bases between them. The CDR3 is 14 amino acids. CDR3: CASSLDGQNSPLHF. In DNA, the CDR3 is TGTGCCAGCAGTTTAGACGGACAGAATTCACCCCTCCACTTT.

The table lists this clonotype with a few counts. The chain combines TRBV28 with TRBJ2-7; no clear D. This CDR3 has 15 residues. Looked up from germline, CDR1 is MDHEN and CDR2 is SYDVKM. V shed 3 bases and J shed 2 bases, with 14 bases lying between them. The CDR3, as DNA: TGTGCCAGCAGTTTTTTACGCAGACCACCCTACGAGCAGTACTTC. Its protein is CASSFLRRPPYEQYF.

As to this clonotype: Given the absence of the conserved phenylalanine or tryptophan at the CDR3 end, a read error is likely. The gene calls are TRBV7-8 and TRBJ2-7; 7 nucleotides align to TRBD2. Germline values: CDR1 SGHVS, CDR2 FQNEAQ. CDR3 length: 15 amino acids. Trimming took 5 bases from V and 2 from J; bases not matched to a gene: 9. Here the CDR3 DNA reads TGTGCCAGCAGCATCCTAGCGGCTATTCCCTACGAGCAGTACTCC. Its protein is CASSILAAIPYEQYS.

This clonotype showed up many times. J is TRBJ1-1 and V is TRBV20-1, with D unresolved. This CDR3 comprises 13 residues. The ends were cut back, 2 bases at V and 1 base at J, with 8 bases in the middle. Germline V CDR1 and CDR2: DFQATT, SNEGSKA (reference sequence). The CDR3 sequence is CSARRLANTEAFF. The CDR3 DNA reads TGCAGTGCTAGAAGGCTCGCGAACACTGAAGCTTTCTTT.

This chain's CDR3 is CASSQDRGREGLYEQYF. The CDR3 DNA follows: TGTGCCAGCAGCCAAGATCGCGGGCGGGAGGGCCTTTACGAGCAGTACTTC. The chain employs TRBV4-2 and TRBJ2-7; 9 nucleotides agree with TRBD2. CDR3 length: 17 amino acids. V was clipped by 0 bases and J by 4 bases; unmatched bases: 10. The germline V gene encodes CDR1 LGHNA and CDR2 YNFKEQ.

The chain recombines TRBV20-1 with TRBJ2-3, with 9 bases lining up with TRBD2. The J segment lost 7 bases and the V segment lost 0 bases, leaving 8 bases of the junction unmatched. CDR1 and CDR2 from the germline V gene are DFQATT and SNEGSKA (reference sequence). The CDR3 contains 15 residues. The CDR3 DNA sequence: TGCAGTGCTAGAGATCTGACTAGCGGCCCCTATACGCAGTATTTT. Protein: CSARDLTSGPYTQYF.

V and J are TRBV9 and TRBJ1-6, with 11 bases fitting TRBD1. CDR3 length: 14 amino acids. Germline assignment: CDR1 SGDLS and CDR2 YYNGEE. The ends lost 0 bases at V and 10 bases at J; junction bases unmatched: 0. CDR3 DNA sequence: TGTGCCAGCAGCGTAGGGACAGGGGGCTCACCCCTCCACTTT. Protein sequence: CASSVGTGGSPLHF.

A few counts support this clonotype. The V and J genes are TRBV3-1 and TRBJ2-5; D is perhaps TRBD1 or TRBD2 (5 bases each). From germline, CDR1 is LGHDT and CDR2 YNNKEL (reference sequence). The CDR3 is 14 residues long. With 4 bases removed from V and 5 bases from J, the gap between germline ends came to 14 bases. The CDR3: CASSPEPEGETQYF. The CDR3 region has the DNA TGTGCCAGCAGCCCCGAACCTGAGGGGGAGACCCAGTACTTC.

This clonotype was seen many times. This sequence joins TRBV28 and TRBJ2-1; D might be TRBD1 (6 bases). With 5 bases removed from V and 5 bases from J, the gap between germline ends came to 19 bases. This CDR3 has 16 residues. CDR1 is MDHEN, CDR2 SYDVKM, per germline. The CDR3 loop reads CASSVPREGVDNEQFF. CDR3 sequence (DNA): TGTGCCAGCAGTGTCCCACGAGAGGGGGTAGACAATGAGCAGTTCTTC.

This clonotype was counted ten times or more. The chain combines TRBV27 with TRBJ2-7; D gene unclear. Germline CDR1 is MNHEY and CDR2 is SMNVEV (reference sequence). The V and J ends lost 3 bases and 0 bases respectively, with 6 bases between them. This CDR3 is built from 13 residues. The CDR3, as DNA: TGTGCCAGCAGTTTCCAGAGCTCCTACGAGCAGTACTTC. This codes for CASSFQSSYEQYF.

In regard to this clonotype: With a much larger clone just one base away, this may be a read error. The V and J genes are TRBV27 and TRBJ2-5; no reliable D call. Deletions cut 1 base from V and 2 bases from J, with 11 bases between. The CDR3 is 15 amino acids. Germline V gene lookup returns CDR1 MNHEY and CDR2 SMNVEV (reference sequence). The CDR3 nucleotides are TGTGCCAGCAGTTTATGGAGCGCTTCGCAAGAGACCCAGTACTTC. This sequence encodes CASSLWSASQETQYF.

A note on this clonotype: Since a much larger clone is just one base distant, this may be a read error. The chain carries TRBV27 and TRBJ1-1; 7 nucleotides agree with TRBD1. Trimming at V came to 5 bases and at J to 3 bases, leaving 9 bases not matched to a gene. Germline CDR1 is MNHEY and CDR2 is SMNVEV (reference sequence). The CDR3 sequence is 15 residues long. The CDR3 sequence: CASSATGTVDTEAFF. As DNA, the CDR3 is TGTGCCAGCAGTGCAACCGGGACAGTGGACACTGAAGCTTTCTTT.

With regard to this clonotype: This may be a read error, as it is one base from a much larger clone. The chain has TRBV20-1 and TRBJ2-5; a possible D gene is TRBD2 (6 bases). The CDR3 is made up of 11 amino acids. Germline assignment: CDR1 DFQATT and CDR2 SNEGSKA (reference sequence). For the CDR3, the DNA is TGCAGCGTGACTAGAGCGGAGACCCAGTACTTC. The encoded protein is CSVTRAETQYF.

The chain employs TRBV12-5 and TRBJ2-1, with 7 bases aligning to TRBD2. Germline CDR1 reads LGHNT; CDR2 reads FRNRAP. The CDR3 has 15 amino acids. The junction had 11 bases not matched to a gene; V was cut back by 3 bases and J by 9 bases. The CDR3 region has the DNA TGTGCTAGTGGTTTATCCCCGCGGGAGATGGGTGAGCAGTTCTTC. Translating it yields CASGLSPREMGEQFF.

This clonotype came up many times. The chain employs TRBV27 and TRBJ2-2; perhaps D is TRBD1 or TRBD2 (5 bases each). Germline values: CDR1 MNHEY, CDR2 SMNVEV (reference sequence). The CDR3 extends over 14 amino acids. V was trimmed by 3 bases and J by 1 base, leaving 6 bases between them. CDR3 region: CASSFGGNTGELFF. As DNA, the CDR3 is TGTGCCAGCAGTTTTGGGGGGAACACCGGGGAGCTGTTTTTT.

The rearrangement uses TRBV5-4 and TRBJ2-1, with 11 bases fitting TRBD2. With V trimmed by 3 bases and J by 4 bases, 6 bases remained unmatched. The germline V gene encodes CDR1 SGHNT and CDR2 YYREEE (reference sequence). The CDR3 spans 16 residues. The CDR3 reads CASSSATSGAYNEQFF. CDR3 DNA: TGTGCCAGCAGCTCGGCGACTAGCGGGGCTTACAATGAGCAGTTCTTC. The full variable domain, with the rest looked up from reference TRBV5-4 and TRBJ2-1, is ETGVTQSPTHLIKTRGQQVTLRCSSQSGHNTVSWYQQALGQGPQFIFQYYREEENGRGNFPPRFSGLQFPNYSSELNVNALELDDSALYLCASSSATSGAYNEQFFGPGTRLTVL.

This clonotype was counted many times. This sequence joins TRBV6-6 and TRBJ2-7; D not resolved. Germline CDR1 MNHNY, CDR2 SVGAGI (reference sequence). V was clipped by 0 bases and J by 0 bases, with 6 bases between them. The CDR3 sequence is 14 residues long. CDR3 loop: CASSYSANSYEQYF. The CDR3 region has the DNA TGTGCCAGCAGTTACTCCGCCAACTCCTACGAGCAGTACTTC.

The chain is built from TRBV15 and TRBJ1-1, with D possibly TRBD1 on 5 matching bases. V lost 1 base and J lost 4, with 16 bases in between. The CDR3 sequence is 16 residues long. Per germline, CDR1 LNHNV and CDR2 YYDKDF (reference sequence). CDR3 in DNA: TGTGCCACCAGCAGAGGAGGGGTTAGTGCAGGCACTGAAGCTTTCTTT. Its protein product is CATSRGGVSAGTEAFF.